Each of the 31 T cell receptor beta chains below was sequenced from the same sample in a study of cytomegalovirus exposure and HLA in healthy donors. PCR was performed using 60 Vbeta and 13 Jbeta primers. Sequenced by immunoSEQ multiplex PCR; TCRdb stores in-frame clones only, minus some. The data hold around 280,000 clones, with roughly 90% observed a single time. The sequenced material came from PBMCs. These receptors came from a woman aged 18-35 years in good health and CMV-seronegative.

This clone appeared once. V is TRBV14 and J is TRBJ2-7; D perhaps matches TRBD2 (5 bases). Germline lookup yields CDR1 SGHDN and CDR2 FVKESK. The CDR3 is 14 amino acids. V was trimmed by 2 bases and J by 3 bases, leaving 11 bases between them. The chain's CDR3 is CASSQRTGGYEQYF. For the CDR3, the DNA is TGTGCCAGCAGCCAAAGAACTGGAGGCTACGAGCAGTACTTC.

V and J are TRBV27 and TRBJ2-5; D is perhaps TRBD2 (6 bases). V was clipped by 6 bases and J by 7 bases, with 18 bases between them. Looked up from germline, CDR1 is MNHEY and CDR2 is SMNVEV (reference sequence). The CDR3 totals 14 residues. CDR3 DNA sequence: TGTGCCAGCAGAGGTACTAGCCTCCGAGGGACCCAGTACTTC. Translating gives CASRGTSLRGTQYF.

V and J are TRBV7-2 and TRBJ2-2; weak D call: TRBD1 (6 bases). CDR3 length: 15 amino acids. V was trimmed by 1 base and J by 7 bases, leaving 13 bases between them. Germline V gene sequence: CDR1 SGHTA, CDR2 FQGNSA. The DNA of the CDR3 is TGTGCCAGCAGCTTAGTATCACAGGGTTTCGGGGAGCTGTTTTTT. Translation gives CASSLVSQGFGELFF.

This clone was found once. The chain recombines TRBV30 with TRBJ2-6; TRBD1 matches 7 bases. This CDR3 region has 14 residues. Germline CDR1 is GTSNPN and CDR2 is SVGIG (reference sequence). J was trimmed by 4 bases and V by 1 base; bases with no gene match: 1. The DNA of the CDR3 is TGTGCCTGGAGTGCAGGGGGAGGGGCCAACGTCCTGACTTTC. It specifies CAWSAGGGANVLTF.

V usage is TRBV9 and J usage is TRBJ2-3, with D possibly TRBD2 on 5 matching bases. The CDR3 is 17 residues long. From germline, CDR1 is SGDLS and CDR2 YYNGEE. Trimming left V 2 bases short and J 1 base short, with 17 bases between. Here the CDR3 DNA reads TGTGCCAGCAGCGTCGATCCGGGATATCCTCGCACAGATACGCAGTATTTT. Residues: CASSVDPGYPRTDTQYF.

The chain joins TRBV29-1 to TRBJ1-1; no firm D call. V lost 8 bases, J lost 7 bases, and 14 bases lay in between. The CDR3 is 11 residues long. Germline assignment: CDR1 SQVTM and CDR2 ANQGSEA. The CDR3 loop is CSLRKSDEAFF. CDR3 DNA: TGCAGCTTGCGAAAGAGTGATGAAGCTTTCTTT.

This clone appeared a single time. The chain uses TRBV27 and TRBJ1-6; no definite D call. Germline loops: CDR1 MNHEY, CDR2 SMNVEV (reference sequence). The CDR3 totals 17 residues. The V end lost 0 bases, the J end lost 0 bases, and 9 bases lay between the germline ends. This chain's CDR3 is CASSLSIGSSYNSPLHF. As DNA, the CDR3 is TGTGCCAGCAGTTTATCGATAGGGAGCTCCTATAATTCACCCCTCCACTTT.

This clone occurred once. The chain carries TRBV2 and TRBJ1-2; D remains ambiguous. The CDR3 extends over 14 amino acids. V lost 4 bases and J 5 bases, leaving 14 bases between the germline ends. Germline V gene data show CDR1 as SNHLY and CDR2 as FYNNEI. The CDR3 DNA follows: TGTGCCAGCAGTGTTTCGGTCACACTATATGGCTACACCTTC. It translates to CASSVSVTLYGYTF.

The V call is TRBV7-2, the J call TRBJ2-5; TRBD2 aligns across 8 bases. Germline-derived CDR1 and CDR2 are SGHTA and FQGNSA. The CDR3 has 15 amino acids. Trimming at V came to 0 bases and at J to 5 bases, leaving 5 bases not matched to a gene. CDR3 sequence: CASSLAGLGVETQYF. The CDR3 DNA reads as TGTGCCAGCAGCTTAGCGGGACTAGGAGTCGAGACCCAGTACTTC.

This rearrangement joins TRBV6-5 to TRBJ2-7, with 9 nucleotides matching TRBD1. V lost 3 bases, J lost 7 bases, and 4 bases stayed unmatched. CDR3 length: 13 amino acids. CDR1 is MNHEY, CDR2 SVGAGI, per germline. The CDR3 DNA follows: TGTGCCAGCAGTTATACAGGGGGCGGTGAGCAGTACTTC. Translating it yields CASSYTGGGEQYF.

The chain couples TRBV5-4 to TRBJ2-5, with 8 nucleotides matching TRBD2. J lost 1 base, V lost 6 bases, and 14 bases had no gene match. CDR1 is SGHNT, CDR2 YYREEE, per germline (reference sequence). CDR3 size: 17 residues. CDR3 sequence reads: CASTNGTRWGGQETQYF. CDR3 DNA: TGTGCCAGCACAAACGGGACTAGGTGGGGGGGCCAAGAGACCCAGTACTTC.

This chain joins TRBV9 and TRBJ2-3; tentative D call: TRBD2 (7 bases). CDR1 and CDR2 from the germline V gene are SGDLS and YYNGEE. Trimming pared 0 bases from V and 2 bases from J, leaving 16 bases between. The CDR3 totals 17 residues. The CDR3, as DNA: TGTGCCAGCAGCGTAGTCTGGGGCGGGGGCCCCACAGATACGCAGTATTTT. Its protein is CASSVVWGGGPTDTQYF.

The chain has TRBV19 and TRBJ2-5; the match to TRBD2 covers 11 bases. This CDR3 comprises 15 residues. The germline gives CDR1 LNHDA, CDR2 SQIVND (reference sequence). V lost 3 bases to trimming and J lost 4 bases; unmatched junction nucleotides: 4. CDR3 in DNA: TGTGCCAGTAGTATCGGGCTAGCGGGGGGAGAGACCCAGTACTTC. Its translation: CASSIGLAGGETQYF.

The chain joins TRBV27 to TRBJ2-7; 8 nucleotides match TRBD1. In germline, CDR1 is MNHEY, CDR2 SMNVEV (reference sequence). J lost 6 bases, V lost 6 bases, and 10 bases had no gene match. The CDR3 contains 14 residues. CDR3 residues: CASRISDRVAEQYF. CDR3 nucleotides: TGTGCCAGCAGAATATCGGACAGGGTGGCCGAGCAGTACTTC.

The rearrangement joins TRBV7-2 to TRBJ1-6; D may be TRBD1 (5 bases). CDR3 length: 15 residues. V lost 5 bases and J lost 9, with 17 bases in between. Germline CDR1 and CDR2: SGHTA and FQGNSA. The DNA for the CDR3 is TGTGCCAGCAGCCCCCCTGGGGGGATTGGTTCACCCCTCCACTTT. Amino acids: CASSPPGGIGSPLHF.

The V gene is TRBV5-1, the J gene TRBJ2-7, with 8 bases that match TRBD1. This CDR3 has 13 amino acids. With 0 bases clipped from V and 7 bases from J, the junction kept 3 bases outside the gene matches. CDR1 is SGHRS, CDR2 YFSETQ, per germline. The CDR3 here is CASSLVTGEEQYF. In nucleotides, the CDR3 is TGCGCCAGCAGCTTGGTGACAGGGGAAGAGCAGTACTTC.

This clone was counted a single time. The V and J genes are TRBV29-1 and TRBJ2-3, with 8 bases aligning to TRBD2. The V gene end was trimmed by 6 bases and the J gene end by 2 bases; junction bases not matched to a gene: 10. This CDR3 is 15 amino acids long. Germline values: CDR1 SQVTM, CDR2 ANQGSEA. CDR3: CSVGLGSIVTDTQYF. The CDR3 DNA reads as TGCAGCGTGGGACTAGGAAGTATTGTCACAGATACGCAGTATTTT.

The chain joins TRBV7-3 to TRBJ1-1; 7 nucleotides line up with TRBD1. The CDR3 sequence is 15 residues long. Trimming removed 4 bases from V and 4 bases from J; junction bases left unmatched: 9. The germline CDR1 and CDR2 sequences are SGHTA and FQGTGA. For the CDR3, the DNA is TGTGCCAGCAGCTCAACAGGGGATGGGGCCACTGAAGCTTTCTTT. Protein sequence: CASSSTGDGATEAFF.

This sequence joins TRBV9 and TRBJ1-2; 7 bases match TRBD1. Germline values: CDR1 SGDLS, CDR2 YYNGEE. The ends lost 4 bases at V and 3 bases at J; junction bases unmatched: 15. The CDR3 is 17 amino acids. DNA of the CDR3: TGTGCCAGCAGCCAAACCAATACCGGTGACAGGGACTATGGCTACACCTTC. It translates to CASSQTNTGDRDYGYTF.

As regards this clone: The same CDR3 arises from other DNA sequences in this sample as well. The genes are TRBV9 and TRBJ2-3, with 8 bases matching TRBD2. The CDR3 loop spans 15 amino acids. Germline-derived CDR1 and CDR2 are SGDLS and YYNGEE. J was trimmed by 0 bases and V by 2 bases; bases with no gene match: 2. This CDR3 is CASSVSGGSTDTQYF. Here the CDR3 DNA reads TGTGCCAGCAGCGTCAGCGGGGGCAGCACAGATACGCAGTATTTT.

This clone occurred a few times. The chain employs TRBV7-9 and TRBJ2-5; TRBD1 matches 10 bases. This CDR3 has 17 amino acids. Germline-derived CDR1 and CDR2 are SEHNR and FQNEAQ (reference sequence). The V and J ends lost 1 base and 7 bases, in that order; junction bases with no gene match: 12. DNA of the CDR3: TGTGCCAGCAGCTTAGGTGAATGGACAGGGGACAGGGGGACCCAGTACTTC. It encodes CASSLGEWTGDRGTQYF. Using reference TRBV7-9 and TRBJ2-5 for the parts outside the CDR3, the full variable domain is DTGVSQNPRHKITKRGQNVTFRCDPISEHNRLYWYRQTLGQGPEFLTYFQNEAQLEKSRLLSDRFSAERPKGSFSTLEIQRTEQGDSAMYLCASSLGEWTGDRGTQYFGPGTRLLVL.

The V call is TRBV18, the J call TRBJ2-3; TRBD2 matches 12 bases. The J segment lost 1 base and the V segment lost 5 bases, leaving 4 bases of the junction unmatched. The CDR3 runs 16 residues. CDR1 and CDR2 from the germline V gene are KGHSH and LQKENI. CDR3 protein: CASSSSSGGGTDTQYF. The CDR3 DNA is TGTGCCAGCTCATCATCTAGCGGGGGGGGCACAGATACGCAGTATTTT.

The gene calls are TRBV11-2 and TRBJ2-1; D remains ambiguous. Germline loops: CDR1 SGHAT, CDR2 FQNNGV. V was trimmed by 2 bases and J by 4 bases, leaving 6 bases between them. This CDR3 is 13 amino acids long. DNA of the CDR3: TGTGCCAGCAGCTTATCACTATACAATGAGCAGTTCTTC. This gives the protein CASSLSLYNEQFF. The whole variable domain, filled in from reference TRBV11-2 and TRBJ2-1, reads EAGVAQSPRYKIIEKRQSVAFWCNPISGHATLYWYQQILGQGPKLLIQFQNNGVVDDSQLPKDRFSAERLKGVDSTLKIQPAKLEDSAVYLCASSLSLYNEQFFGPGTRLTVL.

With respect to this clone: The same CDR3 also results from other DNA sequences found in this sample. The V gene is TRBV18, the J gene TRBJ1-2; D is perhaps TRBD1 (5 bases). CDR1 and CDR2 (germline): KGHSH, LQKENI. Deletions cut 2 bases from V and 1 base from J, with 8 bases between. The CDR3 runs 14 residues. The CDR3 DNA follows: TGTGCCAGCTCACCAGGGCAGGGTAACTATGGCTACACCTTC. As protein: CASSPGQGNYGYTF.

Here the CDR3 reads CASTPLAIPYNEQFF. For the CDR3, the DNA is TGTGCCAGCACCCCACTAGCGATACCCTACAATGAGCAGTTCTTC. The rearrangement joins TRBV21-1 to TRBJ2-1; the D call in the table, TRBD2, was not verified against the DNA. TRBV21-1 is tagged as a pseudogene. The length of the CDR3 is 15 residues.

The chain recombines TRBV15 with TRBJ1-2; perhaps TRBD1 as D (6 bases). The CDR3 is 16 residues long. Deletions cut 3 bases from V and 1 base from J, with 15 bases between. CDR1 is LNHNV and CDR2 is YYDKDF in the germline V gene (reference sequence). The CDR3: CATSSLRGAVNYGYTF. The DNA for the CDR3 is TGTGCCACCAGCAGCCTTCGGGGGGCGGTTAACTATGGCTACACCTTC.

The chain recombines TRBV7-2 with TRBJ1-1, with 8 positions matching TRBD1. The CDR3 runs 13 residues. J lost 10 bases, V lost 6 bases, and 10 bases had no gene match. Germline lookup yields CDR1 SGHTA and CDR2 FQGNSA. CDR3 residues: CASSLRAGTGAFF. CDR3 nucleotides: TGTGCCAGCAGTCTGCGTGCAGGGACAGGAGCTTTCTTT. Looking up the rest from reference TRBV7-2 and TRBJ1-1 gives the full variable domain: GAGVSQSPSNKVTEKGKDVELRCDPISGHTALYWYRQSLGQGLEFLIYFQGNSAPDKSGLPSDRFSAERTGGSVSTLTIQRTQQEDSAVYLCASSLRAGTGAFFGQGTRLTVV.

The chain couples TRBV27 to TRBJ1-1, with TRBD1 as a possible D gene (6 bases). Germline V gene data show CDR1 as MNHEY and CDR2 as SMNVEV (reference sequence). This CDR3 has 15 residues. The V gene lost 4 bases and the J gene lost 4 bases, with 16 bases spanning the gap. CDR3 DNA sequence: TGTGCCAGCAGTTCAGGGGCCCTAGCGGGCACTGAAGCTTTCTTT. Translation: CASSSGALAGTEAFF.

The count of this clone is one. The rearrangement uses TRBV5-1 and TRBJ1-4; TRBD1 matches 9 bases. Germline assignment: CDR1 SGHRS and CDR2 YFSETQ. This CDR3 spans 14 amino acids. Trimming cost V 4 bases and J 8 bases; bases outside gene matches: 6. The CDR3 nucleotides read TGCGCCAGCAGCCCACAGGGGGCGACGGAAAAACTGTTTTTT. It encodes CASSPQGATEKLFF.

This chain connects TRBV4-1 to TRBJ2-7, with a possible D match to TRBD2 (6 bases). Germline V gene data show CDR1 as MGHRA and CDR2 as YSYEKL. The length of the CDR3 is 15 residues. Trimming took 1 base from V and 2 from J, leaving 12 bases between them. This chain's CDR3 is CASSQAEGEAYEQYF. The CDR3 nucleotides read TGCGCCAGCAGCCAAGCTGAAGGGGAGGCCTACGAGCAGTACTTC.

In this sample, this clone turned up once. The gene calls are TRBV19 and TRBJ2-1, with 7 bases identical to TRBD2. The junction had 5 bases not matched to a gene; V was cut back by 6 bases and J by 6 bases. Germline CDR1 is LNHDA and CDR2 is SQIVND (reference sequence). The CDR3 extends over 13 amino acids. CDR3 loop: CASRVAGINEQFF. The CDR3 bases are TGTGCCAGTAGGGTAGCGGGCATCAATGAGCAGTTCTTC.